These 9 T cell receptor beta chains were all obtained from the same sample, sequenced in a study of long-term antiretroviral therapy in people with HIV (dated by TCRdb to 2022 to 2024). The immunoSEQ hsTCRB v3.0 assay was used at survey level resolution for TRB variable region sequencing. The source is immuneACCESS, and TCRdb retained only in-frame sequences with V and J called. Part of the clones is not carried over; for the studies checked, unresolved V genes explain less than half of this, and the remainder is unexplained. The sample table holds about 21,000 clones, of which 82% were seen once. The ten largest clonotypes hold 8.1% of the sample. Here the sequenced sample was unsorted PBMCs, taken at the start of antiretroviral therapy. Receptors were obtained from a man between 45 and 60 years old with HIV.

This sequence joins TRBV10-3 and TRBJ2-3; possibly TRBD1 for D (5 bases). CDR3 length: 15 amino acids. Germline assignment: CDR1 ENHRY and CDR2 SYGVKD. V lost 5 bases, J lost 5 bases, and 17 bases lay in between. The CDR3 spells CAISLTATQRDTQYF. CDR3 in DNA: TGTGCCATCAGTTTGACAGCAACTCAGAGAGATACGCAGTATTTT.

The chain has TRBV27 and TRBJ2-7, with D perhaps matching TRBD1 (5 bases). Trimming cost V 6 bases and J 0 bases, with 9 bases left between them. Germline CDR1 is MNHEY and CDR2 is SMNVEV (reference sequence). The CDR3 spans 13 residues. CDR3 DNA: TGTGCCAGCAGAAGACAGAACTCCTACGAGCAGTACTTC. This translates into CASRRQNSYEQYF.

The chain carries TRBV30 and TRBJ2-3; D possibly corresponds to TRBD2 (6 bases). The V gene lost 4 bases and the J gene lost 2 bases, with 16 bases spanning the gap. CDR3 length equals 15 residues. The germline gives CDR1 GTSNPN, CDR2 SVGIG (reference sequence). The CDR3 DNA reads as TGTGCCTGGACCTTGGGGGGAAGCTACACAGATACGCAGTATTTT. Amino acid sequence: CAWTLGGSYTDTQYF.

This chain joins TRBV7-9 and TRBJ2-7; D gene ambiguous. V was shortened by 1 base and J by 1 base, with 8 bases between the two germline ends. The CDR3 extends over 14 amino acids. Germline V gene sequence: CDR1 SEHNR, CDR2 FQNEAQ (reference sequence). The CDR3 is CASSLGVYSYEQYF. Here the CDR3 DNA reads TGTGCCAGCAGCTTAGGGGTTTATTCCTACGAGCAGTACTTC.

The chain uses TRBV14 and TRBJ2-7; D gene uncertain. The germline V gene has CDR1 SGHDN and CDR2 FVKESK. V was clipped by 3 bases and J by 6 bases, with 12 bases between them. The CDR3 spans 13 residues. CDR3 protein: CASSHPRRREQYF. CDR3 in DNA: TGTGCCAGCAGCCACCCACGTCGGCGCGAGCAGTACTTC.

This chain links TRBV7-6 with TRBJ2-2, with 10 bases matching TRBD2. CDR3 length equals 15 residues. CDR1 is SGHVS, CDR2 FNYEAQ, per germline. J lost 6 bases, V lost 4 bases, and 5 bases had no gene match. The CDR3 bases are TGTGCCAGCAGCTCAGCGGGGGGGCGGGCCGGGGAGCTGTTTTTT. It yields the protein CASSSAGGRAGELFF.

The chain carries TRBV5-4 and TRBJ2-5, with no clear D. V shed 2 bases and J shed 3 bases, with 14 bases lying between them. The CDR3 extends over 15 amino acids. CDR1 SGHNT and CDR2 YYREEE come from the germline V gene (reference sequence). The CDR3 nucleotides read TGTGCCAGCAGCTTCCAGGCGCTGAATGAAGAGACCCAGTACTTC. As protein: CASSFQALNEETQYF.

The genes are TRBV4-3 and TRBJ2-1; D might be TRBD1 (6 bases). CDR3 length equals 15 residues. CDR1 LGHNA and CDR2 YSLEER come from the germline V gene. Deletions cut 0 bases from V and 3 bases from J, with 9 bases between. The CDR3 is CASSQEQGRYNEQFF. For the CDR3, the DNA is TGCGCCAGCAGCCAAGAACAGGGACGCTACAATGAGCAGTTCTTC.

The chain links TRBV4-1 to TRBJ2-2; D is ambiguous. The CDR3 loop spans 12 amino acids. The germline V gene encodes CDR1 MGHRA and CDR2 YSYEKL. The V end was cut by 4 bases, the J end by 1 base, with 1 base between. CDR3 amino acids: CASSRNTGELFF. The CDR3, as DNA: TGCGCCAGCAGCCGGAACACCGGGGAGCTGTTTTTT.